This T cell receptor (beta chain) came from a study of a mutant IDH1 vaccine in newly diagnosed glioma. Study-level information: The start of vaccination came 4-6 weeks after radiotherapy alone, or with temozolomide cycles. Patients arrived already treated with radiotherapy, temozolomide, or both, most having had both. At week 35 came visit V12, and visit V13 followed at week 47. General study findings and limits: Pseudoprogression appeared independent of alterations in top peripheral clonotypes.

As for this clone: Its matching antigen is unknown.

Indicated time point: week 35, safety follow-up. Mutant IDH1 20-mer peptide, at 300 ug, made up each vaccine dose, with topical imiquimod. Here immunoSEQ multiplex PCR was the method, and the copy in TCRdb shows in-frame clones only, minus some. The profile shows around 44,000 clones, roughly three quarters of them singletons. V was trimmed by 7 bases and J by 0 bases, leaving 21 bases between them. The CDR3 length is 17 residues. Germline V gene sequence: CDR1 LNHDA, CDR2 SQIVND (reference sequence). The rearrangement joins TRBV19 to TRBJ1-2; no clear D gene. Sequences were derived from PBMCs, sampled from a glioma patient whose treatment included an IDH1 peptide vaccine. This TCR came from a man aged 35 to 55 with glioma. CDR3 DNA sequence: TGTGCCAGTACCCCGAGGTCGGGCGAGGCCCCTAACTATGGCTACACCTTC. Encoded protein: CASTPRSGEAPNYGYTF. Combining the CDR3 with reference TRBV19 and TRBJ1-2 gives the whole variable domain DGGITQSPKYLFRKEGQNVTLSCEQNLNHDAMYWYRQDPGQGLRLIYYSQIVNDFQKGDIAEGYSVSREKKESFPLTVTSAQKNPTAFYLCASTPRSGEAPNYGYTFGSGTRLTVV.